One sample yielded the 25 T cell receptor beta chains listed below, sequenced in a study of shared clonotypes between healthy human individuals. Only in-frame clones appear in the TCRdb table, and some are missing; sequencing was by immunoSEQ multiplex PCR. The sample contains about 1 million clones, roughly 75% of which appear only once. The sequencing sample was made of memory CD4+ T cells sorted from blood. Subset defined: CD45RA-negative fraction. These receptors were taken from a man aged 18 to 29 in good health.

As concerns this clone: A far larger clone is one base from this, pointing to a likely read error. This sample also contains other DNA sequences that code for the same CDR3. The rearrangement joins TRBV13 to TRBJ2-7; D may be TRBD1 or TRBD2 (5 bases each). Germline-derived CDR1 and CDR2 are PRHDT and FYEKMQ (reference sequence). CDR3 length: 15 amino acids. CDR3 nucleotide sequence: TGTGCCAGCAGCCCCGAAGGGACCGCCTCCGACGAGCAGTACTTT. This gives the protein CASSPEGTASDEQYF.

V usage is TRBV19 and J usage is TRBJ2-3; D gene ambiguous. Germline V CDR1 and CDR2: LNHDA, SQIVND (reference sequence). The CDR3 covers 14 residues. Trimming removed 4 bases from V and 2 bases from J, with 10 bases in between. DNA for the CDR3: TGTGCCAGTAGTAGGCCCCTGGCCACAGATACGCAGTATTTT. Translated: CASSRPLATDTQYF. The full variable domain, rest sourced from reference TRBV19 and TRBJ2-3, is DGGITQSPKYLFRKEGQNVTLSCEQNLNHDAMYWYRQDPGQGLRLIYYSQIVNDFQKGDIAEGYSVSREKKESFPLTVTSAQKNPTAFYLCASSRPLATDTQYFGPGTRLTVL.

J is TRBJ1-1 and V is TRBV29-1; D is perhaps TRBD1 (5 bases). The CDR3 has 14 amino acids. Germline CDR1 is SQVTM and CDR2 is ANQGSEA. The V gene lost 3 bases and the J gene lost 2 bases, with 13 bases spanning the gap. This chain's CDR3 is CSVETIGGNTEAFF. CDR3 sequence (DNA): TGCAGCGTTGAGACGATTGGGGGTAACACTGAAGCTTTCTTT.

V and J are TRBV7-8 and TRBJ2-2; either TRBD1 or TRBD2 may fit D (5 bases each). Trimming removed 5 bases at V and 1 base at J, with 14 bases between. The germline V gene has CDR1 SGHVS and CDR2 FQNEAQ. The CDR3 loop spans 16 amino acids. CDR3 amino acids: CASSHSAGRNTGELFF. Here the CDR3 DNA reads TGTGCCAGCAGCCACTCGGCAGGGAGGAACACCGGGGAGCTGTTTTTT.

The CDR3 is CALSEVGEKLFF. DNA of the CDR3: TGTGCCTTATCGGAGGTTGGTGAAAAACTGTTTTTT. The rearrangement joins TRBV30 to TRBJ1-4; D is ambiguous. V was clipped by 7 bases and J by 7 bases, with 13 bases between them. The germline V gene has CDR1 GTSNPN and CDR2 SVGIG (reference sequence). The CDR3 extends over 12 amino acids.

The table lists this clone with a few counts. The chain's CDR3 is CASSIRTSRLSDTQYF. CDR3 bases: TGTGCCAGTAGTATTCGGACGAGTAGACTATCAGATACGCAGTATTTT. The chain links TRBV19 to TRBJ2-3, with a tentative D call TRBD2 (5 bases). Germline V gene lookup returns CDR1 LNHDA and CDR2 SQIVND (reference sequence). Trimming removed 3 bases from V and 4 bases from J, with 17 bases in between. The CDR3 is 16 residues long.

This sequence joins TRBV30 and TRBJ2-7; TRBD2 is a possible D gene (6 bases). The CDR3 extends over 13 amino acids. CDR1 is GTSNPN and CDR2 is SVGIG in the germline V gene (reference sequence). V shed 2 bases and J shed 3 bases, with 11 bases lying between them. For the CDR3, the DNA is TGTGCCTGGAGTCGGGAGTACGGCTACGAGCAGTACTTC. Its protein is CAWSREYGYEQYF. Full variable domain (outside the CDR3, taken from reference TRBV30 and TRBJ2-7): SQTIHQWPATLVQPVGSPLSLECTVEGTSNPNLYWYRQAAGRGLQLLFYSVGIGQISSEVPQNLSASRPQDRQFILSSKKLLLSDSGFYLCAWSREYGYEQYFGPGTRLTVT.

V and J are TRBV7-2 and TRBJ2-7; TRBD1 is a possible D gene (5 bases). The CDR3 runs 13 residues. CDR1 is SGHTA, CDR2 FQGNSA, per germline. V shed 5 bases and J shed 7 bases, with 15 bases lying between them. CDR3 sequence reads: CASSEGALGEQYF. DNA of the CDR3: TGTGCCAGCAGCGAAGGGGCCTTGGGGGAGCAGTACTTC.

The CDR3 protein is CASSPLSGGARETQYF. Written as DNA, the CDR3 is TGTGCCAGCAGCCCACTCTCAGGGGGCGCGAGGGAGACCCAGTACTTC. The V and J genes are TRBV9 and TRBJ2-5; 8 bases fit TRBD1. This CDR3 region has 16 residues. V dropped 4 bases and J dropped 5; count of bases not matched to a gene: 13. Germline assignment: CDR1 SGDLS and CDR2 YYNGEE.

The J gene is TRBJ2-5, the V gene TRBV2, with TRBD1 as a possible D gene (5 bases). V dropped 2 bases and J dropped 4 bases, with 11 bases sitting between them. The CDR3 loop spans 14 amino acids. Per germline, CDR1 SNHLY and CDR2 FYNNEI. The CDR3 loop reads CASSESTVPETQYF. The CDR3 coding sequence is TGTGCCAGCAGTGAATCGACAGTTCCAGAGACCCAGTACTTC.

The chain uses TRBV27 and TRBJ2-3; 10 bases align to TRBD2. The CDR3 has 15 amino acids. Germline values: CDR1 MNHEY, CDR2 SMNVEV (reference sequence). V dropped 5 bases and J dropped 5; count of bases not matched to a gene: 7. CDR3 DNA sequence: TGTGCCAGCAGTCCCCTAGCGGGAGTGTTAGATACGCAGTATTTT. Translation: CASSPLAGVLDTQYF.

This sequence joins TRBV30 and TRBJ1-6; D gene unclear. V was trimmed by 3 bases and J by 6 bases, leaving 9 bases between them. Germline CDR1 is GTSNPN and CDR2 is SVGIG (reference sequence). The CDR3 covers 13 residues. Here the CDR3 DNA reads TGTGCCTGGAGCGGAGACCTTAATTCACCCCTCCACTTT. This gives the protein CAWSGDLNSPLHF.

The chain combines TRBV10-1 with TRBJ2-3; D might be TRBD1 or TRBD2, each matching 5 bases. The V gene lost 6 bases and the J gene lost 2 bases, with 12 bases spanning the gap. Germline V gives CDR1 WNHNN, CDR2 SYGVQD (reference sequence). The CDR3 totals 14 residues. CDR3 sequence (DNA): TGCGCCAGCAGGTCCGGGACGTACACAGATACGCAGTATTTT. This encodes CASRSGTYTDTQYF.

The rearrangement uses TRBV2 and TRBJ1-1; D gene ambiguous. Trimming removed 6 bases from V and 5 bases from J, with 16 bases in between. The CDR3 length is 14 residues. Germline V gene data show CDR1 as SNHLY and CDR2 as FYNNEI. DNA for the CDR3: TGTGCCAGCAGGAGAGGGAGGGAGGGAACTGAAGCTTTCTTT. Its protein product is CASRRGREGTEAFF.

The chain combines TRBV25-1 with TRBJ1-6; D gene uncertain. The CDR3 spans 15 residues. Trimming left V 6 bases short and J 5 bases short, with 14 bases between. Germline assignment: CDR1 MGHDK and CDR2 SYGVNS. The CDR3 reads CASRTHNSDNSPLHF. The DNA for the CDR3 is TGTGCCAGCAGGACTCATAACAGTGATAATTCACCCCTCCACTTT.

DNA of the CDR3: TGTGCCATCGGGCCGGGACCCCGCTACGAGCAGTACTTC. This gives the protein CAIGPGPRYEQYF. The gene calls are TRBV10-3 and TRBJ2-7; tentatively, D is TRBD1 or TRBD2 (5 bases each). This CDR3 is built from 13 residues. Germline assignment: CDR1 ENHRY and CDR2 SYGVKD. V lost 8 bases and J lost 3, with 14 bases in between.

Of note for this clone: It is likely a read error, because the conserved phenylalanine at the end of the CDR3 is missing. CDR3 bases: TGTGCCAGCAGTGGAGACAGGCCCCAGCATCTT. Amino acid sequence: CASSGDRPQHL. The chain has TRBV6-1 and TRBJ1-5; TRBD1 is a possible D gene (5 bases). This CDR3 is 11 amino acids long. Germline CDR1 reads MNHNS; CDR2 reads SASEGT. Trimming took off 4 bases at V and 9 bases at J, with 7 bases between the two ends.

This rearrangement joins TRBV7-2 to TRBJ1-5, with 12 bases matching TRBD1. The germline V gene has CDR1 SGHTA and CDR2 FQGNSA. This CDR3 is 14 amino acids long. Germline trimming cut 5 bases from V and 6 bases from J; bases unmatched to any gene: 2. The CDR3 sequence: CASSQGQGAQPQHF. The CDR3 bases are TGTGCCAGCAGCCAGGGACAGGGGGCTCAGCCCCAGCATTTT.

The chain employs TRBV25-1 and TRBJ1-1; TRBD1 is a possible D gene (5 bases). The length of the CDR3 is 12 residues. The germline gives CDR1 MGHDK, CDR2 SYGVNS. V was cut by 10 bases and J by 4 bases, with 13 bases left in between. The CDR3 here is CATSGGTTEAFF. The DNA for the CDR3 is TGTGCCACCTCTGGGGGTACCACTGAAGCTTTCTTT.

The gene calls are TRBV14 and TRBJ2-3; D unclear. The CDR3 has 18 residues. V lost 0 bases and J 2 bases, leaving 18 bases between the germline ends. CDR1 is SGHDN, CDR2 FVKESK, per germline. CDR3 DNA: TGTGCCAGCAGCCAAGACTCTTGGCTGGCGGCGTACACAGATACGCAGTATTTT. It is translated as CASSQDSWLAAYTDTQYF.

This chain connects TRBV7-2 to TRBJ2-1, with a weak D call TRBD2 (6 bases). The V end lost 5 bases, the J end lost 7 bases, and 9 bases lay between the germline ends. The CDR3 is 12 amino acids. CDR1 and CDR2 (germline): SGHTA, FQGNSA. CDR3 amino acids: CASSQTSNEQFF. In nucleotides, the CDR3 is TGTGCCAGCAGCCAGACTAGTAATGAGCAGTTCTTC.

The rearrangement links TRBV10-3 to TRBJ2-3; tentative D call: TRBD1 (5 bases). The germline CDR1 and CDR2 sequences are ENHRY and SYGVKD. CDR3 length: 15 residues. Between the trimmed V and J ends, which lost 2 bases and 4 bases, there was a span of 13 bases. CDR3 protein: CAISERGSASDTQYF. In nucleotides, the CDR3 is TGTGCCATCAGTGAGAGGGGTAGTGCGTCAGATACGCAGTATTTT.

There are a few counts of this clone. The gene calls are TRBV30 and TRBJ2-2; D perhaps matches TRBD1 (6 bases). The CDR3 sequence is 15 residues long. V gave up 0 bases and J gave up 6 bases, with 14 bases separating them. Looked up from germline, CDR1 is GTSNPN and CDR2 is SVGIG (reference sequence). As DNA, the CDR3 is TGTGCCTGGAGTGTACCAGGGAAGGGGGCCGGGGAGCTGTTTTTT. It translates to CAWSVPGKGAGELFF.

The chain recombines TRBV4-1 with TRBJ1-2; 7 bases map to TRBD1. The ends lost 4 bases at V and 2 bases at J; junction bases unmatched: 7. The germline V gene encodes CDR1 MGHRA and CDR2 YSYEKL. This CDR3 contains 15 residues. The CDR3 protein is CASSRSSTGNYGYTF. DNA for the CDR3: TGCGCCAGCAGCCGTTCATCGACAGGGAACTATGGCTACACCTTC.

Regarding this clone: This same CDR3 is encoded by further DNA sequences in the sample. In DNA form, the CDR3 reads TGCGCCAGCAGCGAAAACACAGATACGCAGTATTTT. It codes for CASSENTDTQYF. The rearrangement joins TRBV5-1 to TRBJ2-3; D remains unclear. Germline V gives CDR1 SGHRS, CDR2 YFSETQ. With 4 bases removed from V and 2 bases from J, the gap between germline ends came to 5 bases. The CDR3 runs 12 residues.